The clone carrying this T cell receptor (beta chain) was found a few times. Its matching antigen is unknown. The data originate from a study of OX40 agonist ivuxolimab in advanced cancers. Study-wide background: The patients received agonistic anti-OX40 (CD134) antibody ivuxolimab. The dose-escalation cohort had hepatocellular carcinoma, melanoma, renal cell or head and neck cancer. Overall study findings and caveats: CD8+ T cells were the subset that, on average, had more expanded clones than CD4+.

No patient had autoimmune disease or received systemic immunosuppression. This CDR3 has 18 amino acids. V lost 1 base to trimming and J lost 0 bases, with 18 bases between them. Germline V gives CDR1 MGHRA, CDR2 YSYEKL. Measured with immunoSEQ multiplex PCR; TCRdb has only the in-frame clones, and not every one. Of about 50,000 clones listed, around four fifths are singletons. V gene TRBV4-1 combines with J gene TRBJ1-2; D is uncertain. This TCR was recovered from an adult with an advanced solid tumor such as melanoma, head and neck, liver or kidney cancer. Sequenced material: CD4+ or CD8+ T cells sorted from blood, taken in a trial of the OX40 agonist ivuxolimab. The CDR3 nucleotides read TGCGCCAGCAGCCAAGGTTTTAGGGAGTTAGTCGCTAACTATGGCTACACCTTC. This gives the protein CASSQGFRELVANYGYTF.